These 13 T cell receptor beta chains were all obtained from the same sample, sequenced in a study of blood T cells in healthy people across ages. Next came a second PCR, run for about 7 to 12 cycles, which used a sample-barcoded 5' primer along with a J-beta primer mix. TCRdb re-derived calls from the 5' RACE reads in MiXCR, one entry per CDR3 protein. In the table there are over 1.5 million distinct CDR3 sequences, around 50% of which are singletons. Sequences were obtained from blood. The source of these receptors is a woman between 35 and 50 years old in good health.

DNA for the CDR3: TGTGCCAGCATTGGATCGGGACAGGGGGAGGACTACACCTTC. Its protein is CASIGSGQGEDYTF. This rearrangement joins TRBV6-2 or TRBV6-3 to TRBJ1-2, with TRBD1 matching over 11 bases. The ends lost 7 bases at V and 10 bases at J; junction bases unmatched: 11. Looked up from germline, CDR1 is MNHEY and CDR2 is SVGEGT. This CDR3 is 14 amino acids long.

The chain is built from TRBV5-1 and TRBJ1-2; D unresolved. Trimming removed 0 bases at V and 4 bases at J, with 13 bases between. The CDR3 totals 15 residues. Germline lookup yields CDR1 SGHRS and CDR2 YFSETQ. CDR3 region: CASSLEVRRSYGYTF. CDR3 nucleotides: TGCGCCAGCAGCTTGGAAGTCAGGCGCAGCTATGGCTACACCTTC.

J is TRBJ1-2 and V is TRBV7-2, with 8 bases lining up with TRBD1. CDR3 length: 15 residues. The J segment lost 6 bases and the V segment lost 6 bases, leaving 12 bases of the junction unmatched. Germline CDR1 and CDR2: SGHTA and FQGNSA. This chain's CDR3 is CASRPWTGKDNGYTF. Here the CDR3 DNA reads TGTGCCAGCAGACCCTGGACAGGGAAAGACAATGGCTACACCTTC.

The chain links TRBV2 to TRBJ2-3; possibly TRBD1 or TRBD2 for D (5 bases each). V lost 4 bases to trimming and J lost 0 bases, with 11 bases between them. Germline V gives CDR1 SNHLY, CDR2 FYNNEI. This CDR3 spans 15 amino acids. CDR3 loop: CASSAGTLSTDTQYF. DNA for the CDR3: TGTGCCAGCAGTGCTGGGACCTTGAGCACAGATACGCAGTATTTT.

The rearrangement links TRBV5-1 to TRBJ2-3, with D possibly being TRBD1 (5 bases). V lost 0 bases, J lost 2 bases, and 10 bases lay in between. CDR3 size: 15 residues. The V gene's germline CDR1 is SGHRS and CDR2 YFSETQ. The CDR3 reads CASSLEGYDTDTQYF. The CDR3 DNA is TGCGCCAGCAGCTTGGAGGGGTACGACACAGATACGCAGTATTTT.

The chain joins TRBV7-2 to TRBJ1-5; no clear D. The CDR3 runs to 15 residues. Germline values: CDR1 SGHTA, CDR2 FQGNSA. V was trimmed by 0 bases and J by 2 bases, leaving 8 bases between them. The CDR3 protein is CASSLAPRGNQPQHF. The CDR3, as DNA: TGTGCCAGCAGCTTAGCCCCACGTGGCAATCAGCCCCAGCATTTT.

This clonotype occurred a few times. DNA of the CDR3: TGTGCCAGCAGTTTATCCACAGTCCCTAGCTCCTACAATGAGCAGTTCTTC. It specifies CASSLSTVPSSYNEQFF. J is TRBJ2-1 and V is TRBV27, with D unresolved. The CDR3 consists of 17 residues. The V end was cut by 0 bases, the J end by 0 bases, with 12 bases between. Germline CDR1 is MNHEY and CDR2 is SMNVEV (reference sequence).

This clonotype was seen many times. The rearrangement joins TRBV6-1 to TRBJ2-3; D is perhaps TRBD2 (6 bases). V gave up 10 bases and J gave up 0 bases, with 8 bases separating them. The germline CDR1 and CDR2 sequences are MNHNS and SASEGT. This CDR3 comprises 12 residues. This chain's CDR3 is CATAGSTDTQYF. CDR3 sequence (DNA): TGTGCCACCGCGGGGAGCACAGATACGCAGTATTTT.

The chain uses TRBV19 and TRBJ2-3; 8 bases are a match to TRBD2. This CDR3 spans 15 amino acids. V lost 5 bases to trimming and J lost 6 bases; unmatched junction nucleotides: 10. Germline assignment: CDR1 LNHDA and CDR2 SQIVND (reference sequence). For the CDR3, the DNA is TGTGCCAGTAGTCCGAACGGGGGGGCGCTCGATACGCAGTATTTT. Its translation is CASSPNGGALDTQYF.

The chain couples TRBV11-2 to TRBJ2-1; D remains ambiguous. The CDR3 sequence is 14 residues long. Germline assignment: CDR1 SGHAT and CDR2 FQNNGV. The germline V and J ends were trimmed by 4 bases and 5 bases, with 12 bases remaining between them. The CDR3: CASSWVAGNNEQFF. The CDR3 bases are TGTGCCAGCAGCTGGGTAGCTGGGAACAATGAGCAGTTCTTC.

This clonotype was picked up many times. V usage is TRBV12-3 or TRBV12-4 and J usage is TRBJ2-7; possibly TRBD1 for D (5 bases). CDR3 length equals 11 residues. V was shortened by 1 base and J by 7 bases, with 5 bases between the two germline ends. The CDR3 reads CASSLDREQYF. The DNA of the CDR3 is TGTGCCAGCAGTTTAGACAGGGAGCAGTACTTC.

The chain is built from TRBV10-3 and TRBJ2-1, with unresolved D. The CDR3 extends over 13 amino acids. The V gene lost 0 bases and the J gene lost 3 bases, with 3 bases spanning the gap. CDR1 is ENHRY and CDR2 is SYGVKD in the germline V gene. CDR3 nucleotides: TGTGCCATCAGTGAGTCGGACTACAATGAGCAGTTCTTC. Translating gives CAISESDYNEQFF.

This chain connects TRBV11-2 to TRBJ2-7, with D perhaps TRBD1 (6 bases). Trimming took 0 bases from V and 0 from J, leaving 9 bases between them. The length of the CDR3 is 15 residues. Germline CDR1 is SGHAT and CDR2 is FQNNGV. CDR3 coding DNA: TGTGCCAGCAGCTTAGACGACAGGAGCTCCTACGAGCAGTACTTC. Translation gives CASSLDDRSSYEQYF. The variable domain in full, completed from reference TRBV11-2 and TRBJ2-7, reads EAGVAQSPRYKIIEKRQSVAFWCNPISGHATLYWYQQILGQGPKLLIQFQNNGVVDDSQLPKDRFSAERLKGVDSTLKIQPAKLEDSAVYLCASSLDDRSSYEQYFGPGTRLTVT.